Included here is one T cell receptor beta chain sequence, with context. Naive CD8 cells comprised CD45RO-negative, CCR7-positively selected cells, excluding terminally differentiated effector memory CD45RA+ cells. The data were obtained in a study of shared clonotypes between healthy human individuals. About the research overall: CD4 naive and CD4 memory each took three plates per donor, while CD8 naive took two and CD8 memory one.

Deep-level settings were used for running the assay. Authors' data handling: As immunoSEQ supplied junction-only sequences (without quality scores), filtering differed. Sequenced by immunoSEQ multiplex PCR; TCRdb stores in-frame clones only, minus some. D and trimming come from the DNA, and the V and J calls and clone size come from that table. The sample includes some 2.1 million clones, less than 95% of them seen just once. V lost 4 bases to trimming and J lost 6 bases, with 12 bases between them. From germline, CDR1 is LNHDA and CDR2 SQIVND (reference sequence). The CDR3 length is 14 residues. V usage is TRBV19 and J usage is TRBJ2-2; a weak D match, TRBD1 (5 bases). Sequenced: naive CD8+ T cells sorted from blood. The clonotype comes from a man aged 18 to 30 in good health. CDR3: CASSTPQGPGELFF. In DNA, the CDR3 is TGTGCCAGTAGTACCCCTCAGGGCCCCGGGGAGCTGTTTTTT.